Listed below are T cell receptor beta chains from one sample, sequenced in a study of blood T cell repertoires in COVID-19. Sequenced by immunoSEQ multiplex PCR; TCRdb stores in-frame clones only, minus some. Among about 210,000 clones listed, approximately 81% were seen once. Sequenced sample: peripheral blood. These receptors were taken from an elderly woman with COVID-19, enrolled during active disease. CDR3s include the opening cysteine and the closing phenylalanine or tryptophan. A D gene is named only where the DNA matches it firmly. Some rows mark clone size as missing; the rest say once, few, many or name a class of expanded clone.

V gene,D gene,clone size,J gene,CDR3 protein,CDR3 DNA
TRBV5-1,TRBD1,-,TRBJ2-3,CASGRGREDTQYF,TGCGCCAGCGGCAGGGGGCGGGAAGATACGCAGTATTTT
TRBV28,TRBD2,-,TRBJ2-2,CASSSSGTGELFF,TGTGCCAGCAGTTCTAGCGGAACCGGGGAGCTGTTTTTT
TRBV11-2,TRBD1,-,TRBJ1-1,CASRRTGGVGFTEAFF,TGTGCCAGCAGACGGACAGGGGGTGTCGGCTTCACTGAAGCTTTCTTT
TRBV10-3,-,-,TRBJ1-1,CAIRGGVNTEAFF,TGTGCCATCAGGGGGGGAGTGAACACTGAAGCTTTCTTT
TRBV12-5,TRBD1,-,TRBJ1-4,CASGGLVGQGFEKLFF,TGTGCTAGTGGTGGTTTAGTGGGACAGGGGTTTGAAAAACTGTTTTTT
TRBV3-1/TRBV3-2,TRBD2,once,TRBJ2-1,CASSQDGGGANNEQFF,TGTGCCAGCAGCCAAGATGGCGGGGGGGCCAACAATGAGCAGTTCTTC
TRBV28,-,-,TRBJ1-2,CASSLVQSNYGYTF,TGTGCCAGCAGTTTAGTACAGTCAAACTATGGCTACACCTTC
TRBV6-5,TRBD1,once,TRBJ1-4,CASSYSGGESEKLFF,TGTGCCAGCAGTTACTCAGGGGGCGAAAGTGAAAAACTGTTTTTT
TRBV5-6,-,-,TRBJ1-1,CASSYAGAHTEAFF,TGTGCCAGCAGCTACGCAGGGGCCCACACTGAAGCTTTCTTT
TRBV7-2,TRBD2,-,TRBJ2-7,CASSTGGASEQYF,TGTGCCAGCAGCACCGGGGGGGCGTCCGAGCAGTACTTC